Listed below are T cell receptor beta chains from one sample, sequenced in a study of blood T cell repertoires in COVID-19. Assay used: immunoSEQ multiplex PCR; TCRdb lists only in-frame clones, some missing. The sample includes tens of thousands of clones, around 86% of them seen just once. Sequenced: peripheral blood. The receptor set was obtained from a human donor in a cohort sampled during active COVID-19. CDR3s include the opening cysteine and the closing phenylalanine or tryptophan.

j_gene	v_gene	CDR3aa
TRBJ2-7	TRBV7-2	CASSPSPLPYEQYF
TRBJ2-5	TRBV7-9	CASSQGVETQYF
TRBJ2-7	TRBV28	CASSPPGLINYEQYF
TRBJ1-2	TRBV28	CASSPGRFRGGYTF
TRBJ1-2	TRBV2	CASRTGTGVYGYTF
TRBJ2-6	TRBV19	CASSPTGAASSGANVLTF
TRBJ1-1	TRBV30	CAWTRGTEAFF
TRBJ1-1	TRBV30	CAWDIGTVTTEAFF
TRBJ2-2	TRBV7-7	CASSPTGGATGELFF
TRBJ1-3	TRBV6-4	CASRGDGQMTGNTIYF
TRBJ2-1	TRBV3-1/TRBV3-2	CASSLTSRSIREQFF
TRBJ2-1	TRBV6-5	CASRPSGRWEQFF
TRBJ1-2	TRBV2	CASSGGREGRYGYTF
TRBJ2-1	TRBV25-1	CASSDWTGEGNEQFF
TRBJ2-5	TRBV30	CAWSVRGRMRETQYF
TRBJ2-5	TRBV5-4	CASSLGGLIETQYF
TRBJ2-5	TRBV7-3	CASSRGAIETQYF
TRBJ2-1	TRBV6-5	CASRETSRDYNEQFF
TRBJ2-5	TRBV2	CASRILASQQETQYF
TRBJ2-1	TRBV7-3	CASSPQSGVVNEQFF
TRBJ1-3	TRBV15	CATSTLGTAGNTIYF
TRBJ1-1	TRBV30	CAWSVQGTGAFF
TRBJ2-7	TRBV6-6	CASSRAGEGTNEQYF
TRBJ2-7	TRBV19	CASSIGLAGSHEQYF
TRBJ2-1	TRBV19	CASSIQGTNNEQFF
TRBJ1-3	TRBV28	CASSFPGIQGRGNTIYF
TRBJ2-7	TRBV29-1	CSAAGTSVSDEQYF
TRBJ1-1	TRBV28	CASKRTGFRPTGTEAFF
TRBJ2-5	TRBV5-1	CASSLASPVPETQYF
TRBJ1-4	TRBV9	CASSVGQNNEKLFF
TRBJ2-2	TRBV5-1	CASKALADTGELFF
TRBJ2-7	TRBV6-5	CASTFAGEQYF
TRBJ2-5	TRBV24-1	CATSEPSQGEETQYF
TRBJ2-7	TRBV3-1/TRBV3-2	CASSRLQGTGDRYEQYF
TRBJ2-7	TRBV5-1	CASSLTGTGKAEQYF
TRBJ2-7	TRBV4-2	CASSQEGGRSYEQYF
TRBJ1-2	TRBV5-6	CASSLPIDYGYTF
TRBJ1-1	TRBV5-5	CASSLVEANTEAFF
TRBJ2-5	TRBV19	CASSKAGETQYF
TRBJ2-5	TRBV13	CASSLEGQGAVWQETQYF
TRBJ1-1	TRBV6-1	CASSDKMNTEAFF
TRBJ2-7	TRBV10-3	CAISATGLAGDEQYF
TRBJ2-7	TRBV7-9	CASSLSSFYEQYF
TRBJ1-1	TRBV3-1/TRBV3-2	CASSSLFTGGIAEAFF
TRBJ1-2	TRBV5-1	CASSAGGTGTEYGYTF
TRBJ2-7	TRBV5-1	CASSLDRNNYEQYF
TRBJ1-1	TRBV12-3/TRBV12-4	CASSTGSGNTAFF
TRBJ2-7	TRBV5-1	CASSLGGQGYEQYF
TRBJ2-1	TRBV25-1	CASSERTMLANEQFF